These T cell receptor beta chains were read from a single sample in a study of blood T cell repertoires in COVID-19. Assay: immunoSEQ multiplex PCR; the TCRdb copy retains only in-frame clones and omits some. The sample yields about 320,000 clones, more than 75% seen once. Source material: PBMCs or T cells enriched from blood (not recorded which). These receptors were collected from a woman between 18 and 29 years old who had recovered from COVID-19. CDR3s include the opening cysteine and the closing phenylalanine or tryptophan. The D gene is left open where the match is weak. A clone size is listed for some rows: how often the clone was seen (once, few, many), or a class if it is expanded.

DNA	CDR3	J	D	size	length	V
TGTGCCAGCTCAGCGGGGCCCGCGAACACTGAAGCTTTCTTT	CASSAGPANTEAFF	TRBJ1-1	.	few	14	TRBV18
TGTGCCAGCATGGGACAGGAGTACAATGAGCAGTTCTTC	CASMGQEYNEQFF	TRBJ2-1	TRBD1	.	13	TRBV6-5
TGTGCCAGCAGCTTAACAGGGGACGGCTATGGCTACACCTTC	CASSLTGDGYGYTF	TRBJ1-2	TRBD1	.	14	TRBV7-9
TGTGCCAGTGCCCGGGAGGGCCGTGATGAGCAGTTCTTC	CASAREGRDEQFF	TRBJ2-1	TRBD2	.	13	TRBV7-3
TGTGCCAGCAGCGTGAGCGACTACCTCTCCTACGAGCAGTACTTC	CASSVSDYLSYEQYF	TRBJ2-7	.	.	15	TRBV9
TGTGCCAGCAGTTTCCGGACAGGGACATCTAATTCACCCCTCCACTTT	CASSFRTGTSNSPLHF	TRBJ1-6	TRBD1	.	16	TRBV27
TGTGCCAGCAGCGACAGAATTGAAGCTTTCTTT	CASSDRIEAFF	TRBJ1-1	.	once	11	TRBV28
TGTGCCAGCAGAGACAGGGGGGGTGGCTACACCTTC	CASRDRGGGYTF	TRBJ1-2	TRBD1	.	12	TRBV25-1
TGTGCCAGCAGCCCTCGGGGTAGCGGGAGGGGCAATGAGCAGTTCTTC	CASSPRGSGRGNEQFF	TRBJ2-1	TRBD2	.	16	TRBV7-3
TGTGCCACCGGGACAGGCACTAGCACAGATACGCAGTATTTT	CATGTGTSTDTQYF	TRBJ2-3	TRBD1	.	14	TRBV15
TGTGCCAGTACGGGGACAGCTTCCTACGAGCAGTACTTC	CASTGTASYEQYF	TRBJ2-7	TRBD1	.	13	TRBV19
TGTGCCAGCAGCCCGCGGACTAGCAGCTACGAGCAGTACTTC	CASSPRTSSYEQYF	TRBJ2-7	TRBD2	.	14	TRBV13
TGTGCCAGCACCCCCACTGGAAACACCATATATTTT	CASTPTGNTIYF	TRBJ1-3	.	.	12	TRBV28
TGTGCCACCAGTGACGTGGTAGCGGGAGGTGTCGATACGCAGTATTTT	CATSDVVAGGVDTQYF	TRBJ2-3	TRBD2	.	16	TRBV24-1
TGTGCCAGCAGTTCTTTTCCGACAGGGGAGAATGGCTACACCTTC	CASSSFPTGENGYTF	TRBJ1-2	TRBD1	.	15	TRBV5-6
TGTGCCAGCAGTGACACTAGATCGGACTACAATGAGCAGTTCTTC	CASSDTRSDYNEQFF	TRBJ2-1	.	few	15	TRBV6-4
TGTGCCACCAGCAGAAACAGGGGGCCTACTGAAGCTTTCTTT	CATSRNRGPTEAFF	TRBJ1-1	TRBD1	few	14	TRBV15
TGTGCCAGCAGCAATCTAGAGGGGGGGCACGAGCAGTACTTC	CASSNLEGGHEQYF	TRBJ2-7	.	.	14	TRBV7-6
TGTGCCAGTAGTATCTGGTTCAGTATCAGTCAGGGTGGGAACGGGGAGCTGTTTTTT	CASSIWFSISQGGNGELFF	TRBJ2-2	.	.	19	TRBV19
TGTGCCAGCAGCTGGGGGACAGCGATCTATGGCTACACCTTC	CASSWGTAIYGYTF	TRBJ1-2	TRBD1	.	14	TRBV5-5
TGTGCCAGCAGCTTACTTGCGGGAGATGGGCAGTTCTTC	CASSLLAGDGQFF	TRBJ2-1	TRBD2	.	13	TRBV7-9
TGTGCCAGCAGTCGGACTAGCGGGGGGTACTACGAGCAGTACTTC	CASSRTSGGYYEQYF	TRBJ2-7	TRBD2	.	15	TRBV3-1/TRBV3-2
TGTGCCAGCAGTCTATTCCAGGGTAGGACGGGAGGTCCCGACGAGCAGTACTTC	CASSLFQGRTGGPDEQYF	TRBJ2-7	TRBD2	.	18	TRBV28
TGTGCCAGCAGCGTCTCACAGGGAACCTACAATGAGCAGTTCTTC	CASSVSQGTYNEQFF	TRBJ2-1	.	.	15	TRBV9
TGTGCCAGCAGCTTAAAGGGTGGGGGGACTGAAGCTTTCTTT	CASSLKGGGTEAFF	TRBJ1-1	.	.	14	TRBV7-9
TGTGCCAGCAGCAACCGGGACAATCCCTACGAGCAGTACTTC	CASSNRDNPYEQYF	TRBJ2-7	.	few	14	TRBV7-9
TGTGCCTGGAGTGTAAACAGGGTCACTGAAGCTTTCTTT	CAWSVNRVTEAFF	TRBJ1-1	.	.	13	TRBV30